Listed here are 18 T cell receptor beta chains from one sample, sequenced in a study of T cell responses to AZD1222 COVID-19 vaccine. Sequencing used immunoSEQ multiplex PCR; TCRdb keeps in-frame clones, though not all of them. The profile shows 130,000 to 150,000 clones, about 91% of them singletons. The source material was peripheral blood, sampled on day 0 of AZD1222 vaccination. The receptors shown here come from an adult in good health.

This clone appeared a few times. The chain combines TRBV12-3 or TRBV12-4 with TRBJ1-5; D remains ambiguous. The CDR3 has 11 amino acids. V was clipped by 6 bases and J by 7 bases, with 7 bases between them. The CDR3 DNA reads TGTGCCAGCAGCTCCGCCCAGCCCCAGCATTTT. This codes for CASSSAQPQHF.

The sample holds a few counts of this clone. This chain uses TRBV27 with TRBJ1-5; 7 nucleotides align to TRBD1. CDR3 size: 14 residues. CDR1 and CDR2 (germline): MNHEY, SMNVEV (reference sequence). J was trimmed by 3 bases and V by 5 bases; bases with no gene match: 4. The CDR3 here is CASSPTGFNQPQHF. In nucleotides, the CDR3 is TGTGCCAGCAGTCCGACAGGGTTCAATCAGCCCCAGCATTTT.

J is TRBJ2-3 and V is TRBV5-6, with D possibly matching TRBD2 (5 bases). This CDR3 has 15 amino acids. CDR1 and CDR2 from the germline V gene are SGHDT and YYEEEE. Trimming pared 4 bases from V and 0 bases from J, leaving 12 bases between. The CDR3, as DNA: TGTGCCAGCAGCCTGAGGGCTGGGAGCACAGATACGCAGTATTTT. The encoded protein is CASSLRAGSTDTQYF. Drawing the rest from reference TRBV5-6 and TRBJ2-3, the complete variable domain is DAGVTQSPTHLIKTRGQQVTLRCSPKSGHDTVSWYQQALGQGPQFIFQYYEEEERQRGNFPDRFSGHQFPNYSSELNVNALLLGDSALYLCASSLRAGSTDTQYFGPGTRLTVL.

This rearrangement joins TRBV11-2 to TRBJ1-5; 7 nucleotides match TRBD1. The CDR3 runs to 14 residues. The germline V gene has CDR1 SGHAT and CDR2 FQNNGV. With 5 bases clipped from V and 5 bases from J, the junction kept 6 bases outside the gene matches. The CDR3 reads CASSQGGKHQPQHF. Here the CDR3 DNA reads TGTGCCAGCAGCCAGGGGGGTAAGCATCAGCCCCAGCATTTT. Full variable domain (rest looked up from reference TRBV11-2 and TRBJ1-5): EAGVAQSPRYKIIEKRQSVAFWCNPISGHATLYWYQQILGQGPKLLIQFQNNGVVDDSQLPKDRFSAERLKGVDSTLKIQPAKLEDSAVYLCASSQGGKHQPQHFGDGTRLSIL.

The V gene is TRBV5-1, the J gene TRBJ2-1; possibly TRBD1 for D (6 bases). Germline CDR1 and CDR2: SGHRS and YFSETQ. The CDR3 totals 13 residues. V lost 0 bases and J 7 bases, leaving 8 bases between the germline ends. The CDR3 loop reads CASSLGQANEQFF. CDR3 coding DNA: TGCGCCAGCAGCTTGGGACAGGCTAATGAGCAGTTCTTC.

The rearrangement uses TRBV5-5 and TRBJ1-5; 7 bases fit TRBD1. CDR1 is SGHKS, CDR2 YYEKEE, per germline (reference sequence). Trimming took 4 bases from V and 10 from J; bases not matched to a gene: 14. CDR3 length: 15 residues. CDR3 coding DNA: TGTGCCAGCAGCGGGGGAGGGACAGTAGTTCTCCCCCAGCATTTT. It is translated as CASSGGGTVVLPQHF.

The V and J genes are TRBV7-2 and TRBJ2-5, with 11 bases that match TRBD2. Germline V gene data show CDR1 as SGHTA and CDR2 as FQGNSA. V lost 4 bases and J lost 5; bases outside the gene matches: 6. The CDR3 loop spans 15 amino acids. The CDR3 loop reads CASSSRSSGGETQYF. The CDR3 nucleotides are TGTGCCAGCAGCTCTCGCTCTAGCGGGGGGGAGACCCAGTACTTC. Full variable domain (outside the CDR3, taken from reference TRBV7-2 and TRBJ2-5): GAGVSQSPSNKVTEKGKDVELRCDPISGHTALYWYRQSLGQGLEFLIYFQGNSAPDKSGLPSDRFSAERTGGSVSTLTIQRTQQEDSAVYLCASSSRSSGGETQYFGPGTRLLVL.

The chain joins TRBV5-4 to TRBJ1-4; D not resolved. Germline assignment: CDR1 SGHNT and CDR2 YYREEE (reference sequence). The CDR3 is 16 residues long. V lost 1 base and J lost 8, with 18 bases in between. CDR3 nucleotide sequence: TGTGCCAGCAGCTTGATGCAGCCTGGGGATACAGAAAAACTGTTTTTT. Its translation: CASSLMQPGDTEKLFF. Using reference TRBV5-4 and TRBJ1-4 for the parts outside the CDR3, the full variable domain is ETGVTQSPTHLIKTRGQQVTLRCSSQSGHNTVSWYQQALGQGPQFIFQYYREEENGRGNFPPRFSGLQFPNYSSELNVNALELDDSALYLCASSLMQPGDTEKLFFGSGTQLSVL.

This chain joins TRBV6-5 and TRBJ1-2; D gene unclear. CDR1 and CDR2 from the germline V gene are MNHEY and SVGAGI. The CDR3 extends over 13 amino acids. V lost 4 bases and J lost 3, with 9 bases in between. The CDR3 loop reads CASSSGSDYGYTF. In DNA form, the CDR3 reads TGTGCCAGCAGTTCGGGTAGCGACTATGGCTACACCTTC.

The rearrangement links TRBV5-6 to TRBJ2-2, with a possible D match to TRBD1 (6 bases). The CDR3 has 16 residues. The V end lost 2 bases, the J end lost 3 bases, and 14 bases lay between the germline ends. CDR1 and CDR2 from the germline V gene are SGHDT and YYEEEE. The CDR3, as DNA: TGTGCCAGCAGCTTAGGGAGCAGGGGATACACCGGGGAGCTGTTTTTT. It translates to CASSLGSRGYTGELFF.

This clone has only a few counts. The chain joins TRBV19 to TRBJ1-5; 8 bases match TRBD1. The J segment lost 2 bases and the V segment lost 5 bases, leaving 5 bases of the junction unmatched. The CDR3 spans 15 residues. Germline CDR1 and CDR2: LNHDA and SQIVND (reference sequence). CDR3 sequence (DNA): TGTGCCAGTAGTTCAGGGGGCGCCGGCAATCAGCCCCAGCATTTT. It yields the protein CASSSGGAGNQPQHF.

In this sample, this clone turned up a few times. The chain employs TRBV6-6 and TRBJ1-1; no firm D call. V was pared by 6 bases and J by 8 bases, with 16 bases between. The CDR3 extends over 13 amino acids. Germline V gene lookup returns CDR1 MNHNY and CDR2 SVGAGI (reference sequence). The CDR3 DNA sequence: TGTGCCAGCAGGAATCCCCGGAGGGCGGAAGCTTTCTTT. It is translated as CASRNPRRAEAFF.

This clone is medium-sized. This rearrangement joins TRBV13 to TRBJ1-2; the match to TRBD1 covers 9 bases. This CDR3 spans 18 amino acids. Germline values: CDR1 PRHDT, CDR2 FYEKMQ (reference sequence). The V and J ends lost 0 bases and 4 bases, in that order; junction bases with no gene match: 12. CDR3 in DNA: TGTGCCAGCAGCTTAGGAGGTCCGCGGACAGGGGAAGTCTATGGCTACACCTTC. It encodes CASSLGGPRTGEVYGYTF.

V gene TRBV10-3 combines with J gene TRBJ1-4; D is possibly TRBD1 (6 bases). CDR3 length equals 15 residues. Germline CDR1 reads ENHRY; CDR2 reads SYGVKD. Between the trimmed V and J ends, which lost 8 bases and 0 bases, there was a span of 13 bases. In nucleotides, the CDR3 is TGTGCCATCCGACCGGGGGCTGCAACTAATGAAAAACTGTTTTTT. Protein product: CAIRPGAATNEKLFF.

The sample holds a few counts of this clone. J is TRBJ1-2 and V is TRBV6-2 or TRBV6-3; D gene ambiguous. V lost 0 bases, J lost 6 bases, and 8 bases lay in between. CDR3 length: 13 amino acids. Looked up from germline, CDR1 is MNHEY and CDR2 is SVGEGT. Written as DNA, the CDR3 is TGTGCCAGCAGTTACTCTGGCAGAAATGGCTACACCTTC. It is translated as CASSYSGRNGYTF.

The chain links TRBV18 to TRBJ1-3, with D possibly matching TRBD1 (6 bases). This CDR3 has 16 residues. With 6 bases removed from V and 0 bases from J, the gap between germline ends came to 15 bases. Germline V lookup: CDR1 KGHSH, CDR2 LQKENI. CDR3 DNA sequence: TGTGCCAGCTCGGCAGGGGCCTTTTCCTCTGGAAACACCATATATTTT. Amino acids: CASSAGAFSSGNTIYF.

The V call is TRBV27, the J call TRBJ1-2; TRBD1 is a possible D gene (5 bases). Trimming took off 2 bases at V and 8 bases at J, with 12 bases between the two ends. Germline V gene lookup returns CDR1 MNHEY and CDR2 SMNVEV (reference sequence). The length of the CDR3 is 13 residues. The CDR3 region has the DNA TGTGCCAGCAGTTTAAGCAGGGCCAACGGCTACACCTTC. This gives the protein CASSLSRANGYTF.

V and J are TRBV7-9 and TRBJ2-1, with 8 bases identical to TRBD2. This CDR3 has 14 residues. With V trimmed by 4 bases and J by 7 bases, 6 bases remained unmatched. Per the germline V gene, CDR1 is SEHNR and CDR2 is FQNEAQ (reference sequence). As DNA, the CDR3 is TGTGCCAGCAGCTCCCCCGGGGGGGGAAATGAGCAGTTCTTC. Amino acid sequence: CASSSPGGGNEQFF.